This record covers a single T cell receptor beta chain. The data derive from a study of blood T cell repertoires in COVID-19. Study details: Spain, Italy and the United States supplied samples that represented acute and convalescent COVID-19. T cells, B-cell-depleted T cells, or PBMCs provided the cDNA or gDNA that served as material.

Germline loops: CDR1 WSHSY, CDR2 SAAADI. This CDR3 spans 17 amino acids. V lost 8 bases, J lost 0 bases, and 17 bases lay in between. Produced via immunoSEQ multiplex PCR; TCRdb's table is partial and in-frame only. The sample yields about 73,000 clones, 65% to 85% seen once. This chain connects TRBV10-2 to TRBJ1-6; a possible D gene is TRBD1 (6 bases). This receptor was obtained from a human donor in a cohort sampled during active COVID-19. The sample taken for sequencing was peripheral blood. The CDR3 here is CASSRHRATSYNSPLHF. The CDR3 nucleotides are TGCGCCAGCTCCCGTCACAGGGCGACCTCCTATAATTCACCCCTCCACTTT.